Reported below is one T cell receptor beta chain. The entry originates in a study of blood T cell dynamics during melanoma immunotherapy. The method was immunoSEQ multiplex PCR; TCRdb's version includes in-frame clones alone and lacks a portion of them. The sample shows roughly 22,000 clones, around 90% of them seen only once. The V gene end was trimmed by 5 bases and the J gene end by 7 bases; junction bases not matched to a gene: 4. This CDR3 contains 15 residues. Per the germline V gene, CDR1 is SGHTA and CDR2 is FQGNSA. The sample's time point: pre-treatment baseline. At 12 weeks after first infusion, RECIST 1.1 defined response for most patients.

The TCR originated in a human donor with melanoma. The input for sequencing was blood, taken from a patient treated with checkpoint blockade. The chain has TRBV7-2 and TRBJ2-2, with TRBD2 matching 13 bases. As DNA, the CDR3 is TGTGCCAGCAGCCCCGGGACTAGCGGGGACGGGGAGCTGTTTTTT. It translates to CASSPGTSGDGELFF.